This T cell receptor (beta chain) was identified in a study of vaccination effects on CD4 cells after COVID-19. Whole-study context: It was a median of 72 days after the second dose that post-vaccine samples were obtained.

Antigen-specific CD4+ T cells expanded by the ViraFEST assay with viral peptide pools were then sequenced. Subsequent to a culture period of less than twelve days, CD4+ T cells were isolated. Participants completed two doses of the BNT162b2 or mRNA-1273 vaccine. Previously uninfected by SARS-CoV-2, the vaccine recipients also showed negative nucleocapsid antibodies. Cells had half their medium changed to IL-2 medium on days 3 and 7. V shed 6 bases, J shed 4 bases, and the junction held 1 base outside the gene matches. This CDR3 has 14 residues. Per the germline V gene, CDR1 is MNHEY and CDR2 is SMNVEV (reference sequence). Here immunoSEQ multiplex PCR was the method, and the copy in TCRdb shows in-frame clones only, minus some. The sample records roughly 16,000 clones, 60% to 85% being singletons. This clone was counted only a few times. No antigen is known for it.

Sample: CD4+ T cells from PBMCs cultured with HCoV-NL63 spike peptides, taken after COVID-19 vaccination. V gene TRBV27 combines with J gene TRBJ2-3, with 13 bases that match TRBD2. The TCR comes from a human donor who received a COVID-19 vaccine. The CDR3 sequence is CASRLAGGPDTQYF. The CDR3 nucleotides are TGTGCCAGCAGACTAGCGGGAGGGCCAGATACGCAGTATTTT.